This is a list of T cell receptor beta chains from one sample in a study of cytomegalovirus exposure and HLA in healthy donors. Here immunoSEQ multiplex PCR was the method, and the copy in TCRdb shows in-frame clones only, minus some. The sample comprises 85,000 to 100,000 clones, 50% to 80% of which are singletons, and approximately 3% rests with the top ten. The sequenced material came from PBMCs. The receptors stem from a man in his 60s in good health and CMV-seronegative. Each CDR3 is given with its conserved first and last residue. D genes are given only for firm matches. Clone size is given for some rows only: seen once, a few or many times, or a class if the clone is expanded.

clone size	V gene	D gene	J gene	CDR3 DNA	CDR3 protein
NA	TRBV7-9	TRBD2	TRBJ2-7	TGTTCCAGCAGCTTAGCCGAAGGACTAGCGGCCTACGAGCAGTACTTC	CSSSLAEGLAAYEQYF
few	TRBV5-4	NA	TRBJ2-2	TGTGCCAGCAGCCCCGGGTCTTCCACCGGGGAGCTGTTTTTT	CASSPGSSTGELFF
NA	TRBV12-5	TRBD1	TRBJ2-7	TGTGCTAGTGGTTCCGGACAGGGAGCGGACGAGCAGTACTTC	CASGSGQGADEQYF
few	TRBV7-9	NA	TRBJ2-7	TGTGCCAGCAGCTTACCCAGGGGGACATCGGCGGGGGAGCAGTACTTC	CASSLPRGTSAGEQYF
few	TRBV28	NA	TRBJ2-7	TGTGCCAGCAGTTTAACAGGTTTTTCCTACGAGCAGTACTTC	CASSLTGFSYEQYF
NA	TRBV5-1	TRBD1	TRBJ1-2	TGCGCCAGCAGCTTCCGGGACAGCTACGATGGCTACACCTTC	CASSFRDSYDGYTF
NA	TRBV7-2	NA	TRBJ1-1	TGTGCCAGCAGCCTCACCTACCCGCAGGGTCTTCGGTTT	CASSLTYPQGLRF
NA	TRBV5-1	NA	TRBJ2-1	TGCGCCAGCAGCTTGAACCAGGGGGGCAATGAGCAGTTCTTC	CASSLNQGGNEQFF
NA	TRBV5-4	NA	TRBJ1-1	TGTGCCAGCAGCCGACAGAACACTGAAGCTTTCTTT	CASSRQNTEAFF
few	TRBV30	TRBD1	TRBJ1-2	TGTGCCTGGAGTACAGGAGGGACAGTCGGTGGCTACACCTTC	CAWSTGGTVGGYTF
NA	TRBV7-3	NA	TRBJ2-5	TGTGCCAGCAGCTTAGGGGCAGGGTTCAGCGAGACCCAGTACTTC	CASSLGAGFSETQYF
NA	TRBV7-8	TRBD2	TRBJ2-3	TGTGCCAGCAGCCTTTGGGGAGCGGGGGCTTCCCACGGGGATACGCAGTATTTT	CASSLWGAGASHGDTQYF
NA	TRBV23-1	NA	TRBJ1-4	TGCGCCAGCAGTTCGGACTTCGGAGCCCTCAATGAAAAACTGTTTTTT	CASSSDFGALNEKLFF
many	TRBV2	TRBD1	TRBJ1-5	TGTGCCAGCACTGGGACAGGGTCTCAGCCCCAGCATTTT	CASTGTGSQPQHF
NA	TRBV28	TRBD2	TRBJ2-2	TGTGCCAGCAGTTCCCCGAGCGGGGGGTTGGCTGTCGGGGAGCTGTTTTTT	CASSSPSGGLAVGELFF
once	TRBV6-5	NA	TRBJ2-1	TGTGCCAGCAGTTATGGAGGGTACAATGAGCAGTTCTTC	CASSYGGYNEQFF
few	TRBV5-1	TRBD2	TRBJ2-3	TGCGCCAGCAGCGGCGGGAGAGGGTCAGATACGCAGTATTTT	CASSGGRGSDTQYF
NA	TRBV10-1	TRBD1	TRBJ1-1	TGCGCCAGCAGGGCACAGGGGGCAATTGAAGCTTTCTTT	CASRAQGAIEAFF
NA	TRBV5-1	TRBD1	TRBJ1-4	TGCGCCAGCAGCCGTCAGACAGGGGGCTTGGCAACTAATGAAAAACTGTTTTTT	CASSRQTGGLATNEKLFF
NA	TRBV10-1	NA	TRBJ1-1	TGCGCCAGCAGTGAGTCAGCCACCCCGAACACTGAAGCTTTCTTT	CASSESATPNTEAFF
NA	TRBV18	TRBD1	TRBJ2-2	TGTGCCAGCTCAAGAGTTTTGGCAGGGGGCGGAAAAAACACCGGGGAGCTGTTTTTT	CASSRVLAGGGKNTGELFF
NA	TRBV5-6	NA	TRBJ1-1	TGTGCCAGCAGCTTGGCCCCCGGGGGGGATAAAGCTTTCTTT	CASSLAPGGDKAFF
NA	TRBV6-1	NA	TRBJ2-7	TGTGCCAGCAGGAGGACAACGTCGAGCGCCGAGCAGTACTTC	CASRRTTSSAEQYF
once	TRBV5-7	NA	TRBJ1-3	TGTGCCAGCAGCTTGGTAGGACTCTCTGGAAACACCATATATTTT	CASSLVGLSGNTIYF
few	TRBV29-1	NA	TRBJ2-4	TGCAGCGTCGAAAGAGCAAACATTCAGTACTTC	CSVERANIQYF
NA	TRBV19	NA	TRBJ1-2	TGTGCCAGTAGTATCTTGGGGCAGACCTATGGCTACACCTTC	CASSILGQTYGYTF
NA	TRBV5-1	NA	TRBJ1-1	TGCGCCAGCAGGAATGGCGAGGGTTTCACTGAAGCTTTCTTT	CASRNGEGFTEAFF
once	TRBV19	NA	TRBJ2-2	TGTGCCAGTAGTATTTTGCAAGGGGCTAACACCGGGGAGCTGTTTTTT	CASSILQGANTGELFF
NA	TRBV7-2	NA	TRBJ1-1	TGTGCCAGCAGCTTAGGGCCCATGGAGGGGACTGAAGCTTTCTTT	CASSLGPMEGTEAFF
NA	TRBV5-6	TRBD1	TRBJ1-2	TGTGCCAGCAGCCCGGAAAGTACAGGGGCGATTGGCTACACCTTC	CASSPESTGAIGYTF
NA	TRBV7-3	NA	TRBJ2-1	TGTGCCAGCAGCTTAAGAGGAGATGAGCAGTTCTTC	CASSLRGDEQFF
few	TRBV28	NA	TRBJ2-3	TGTGCCAGCAGACTGGGCGGGGACTTCACAGATACGCAGTATTTT	CASRLGGDFTDTQYF
NA	TRBV9	NA	TRBJ2-2	TGTGCCAGCACCGCATTCTCGGGGACCGGGGAGCTGTTTTTT	CASTAFSGTGELFF
few	TRBV30	TRBD2	TRBJ2-5	TGTGCCTGGAGTCCTCCTTTCGGGGCGGGAGGGCGGGAGACCCAGTACTTC	CAWSPPFGAGGRETQYF
few	TRBV6-6	TRBD1	TRBJ2-7	TGTGCCAGCATACCACGGACAGGGGGCGACGAGCAGTACTTC	CASIPRTGGDEQYF
NA	TRBV5-1	NA	TRBJ2-2	TGCGCCAGCAGCAATACAGGTTTCCCCGGGGAGCTGTTTTTT	CASSNTGFPGELFF
NA	TRBV29-1	NA	TRBJ2-1	TGCAGCGTGGCGGACAATGAGCAGTTCTTC	CSVADNEQFF
NA	TRBV30	TRBD2	TRBJ2-7	TGTGCCTGGAGCGCTAGCGGGAGGTACGAGCAGTACTTC	CAWSASGRYEQYF
NA	TRBV6-1	NA	TRBJ1-2	TGTGCCAGCAGTGAAAGCGAGGCAGCTCCTTATGGCTACACCTTC	CASSESEAAPYGYTF
NA	TRBV7-9	NA	TRBJ1-1	TGTGCCAGCAGCTTAATGGGGGTAGCGGACACTGAAGCTTTCTTT	CASSLMGVADTEAFF
few	TRBV6-1	TRBD1	TRBJ2-6	TGTGCCAGCAGTAACAGGGGCGAAGGGGCCAACGTCCTGACTTTC	CASSNRGEGANVLTF
NA	TRBV27	TRBD2	TRBJ2-5	TGTGCCAGCAGACCCCGCGGGGGGGGACAGGAGACCCAGTACTTC	CASRPRGGGQETQYF
NA	TRBV6-1	NA	TRBJ2-7	TGTGCCAGCAGTGAAAATCTGGCTCTCTACGAGCAGTACTTC	CASSENLALYEQYF
NA	TRBV30	TRBD2	TRBJ2-7	TGTGCCTGGAGTAGGCTAGCGGACGAGCAGTACTTC	CAWSRLADEQYF
few	TRBV5-6	TRBD2	TRBJ2-3	TGTGCCAGCAGCCGGCCGGGACTAGAGGTAGATACGCAGTATTTT	CASSRPGLEVDTQYF
few	TRBV5-4	NA	TRBJ2-3	TGTGCCAGCAGCCCGCAGTACACAGATACGCAGTATTTT	CASSPQYTDTQYF
many	TRBV7-7	NA	TRBJ2-3	TGTGCTAGCAGCCGCGGGGAAGAAGATACGCAGTATTTT	CASSRGEEDTQYF
NA	TRBV6-1	TRBD2	TRBJ2-7	TGTGCCAGCGGGAGGGAATGGGGGGACGAGCAGTACTTC	CASGREWGDEQYF
NA	TRBV9	NA	TRBJ2-7	TGTGCCAGCAGCGTAGCTCGGTCACGGAGCTCCTACGAGCAGTACTTC	CASSVARSRSSYEQYF
NA	TRBV2	TRBD1	TRBJ2-7	TGTGCCAGCAGCACAATACAGGGGGCCGAGCAGTACTTC	CASSTIQGAEQYF
NA	TRBV5-6	NA	TRBJ2-1	TGTGCCAGCAGCCCGGGAGACTCCTATGAGCAGTTCTTC	CASSPGDSYEQFF
NA	TRBV4-1	NA	TRBJ1-6	TGCGCCAGCAGCCAAAATCTGGGGGGGGCTTCCTATAATTCACCCCTCCACTTT	CASSQNLGGASYNSPLHF
few	TRBV11-2	TRBD1	TRBJ1-3	TGTGCCAGCAGCTTTCTAGTTGGACAGGGGGTCGGAAACACCATATATTTT	CASSFLVGQGVGNTIYF
NA	TRBV15	NA	TRBJ1-2	TGTGCCACCCGTGAGGAGGCCTCAAATGGCTACACCTTC	CATREEASNGYTF
NA	TRBV11-1	NA	TRBJ2-7	TGTGCCAGCAGCTTAGGCCAGGGCCCATCCTACGAGCAGTACTTC	CASSLGQGPSYEQYF
NA	TRBV9	NA	TRBJ1-4	TGTGCCAGCAGCGTGGAGGGCTGGGGTGAAAAACTGTTTTTT	CASSVEGWGEKLFF
NA	TRBV19	NA	TRBJ1-5	TGTGCCAGTAGGGTCGGGGGGGATCAGCCCCAGCATTTT	CASRVGGDQPQHF